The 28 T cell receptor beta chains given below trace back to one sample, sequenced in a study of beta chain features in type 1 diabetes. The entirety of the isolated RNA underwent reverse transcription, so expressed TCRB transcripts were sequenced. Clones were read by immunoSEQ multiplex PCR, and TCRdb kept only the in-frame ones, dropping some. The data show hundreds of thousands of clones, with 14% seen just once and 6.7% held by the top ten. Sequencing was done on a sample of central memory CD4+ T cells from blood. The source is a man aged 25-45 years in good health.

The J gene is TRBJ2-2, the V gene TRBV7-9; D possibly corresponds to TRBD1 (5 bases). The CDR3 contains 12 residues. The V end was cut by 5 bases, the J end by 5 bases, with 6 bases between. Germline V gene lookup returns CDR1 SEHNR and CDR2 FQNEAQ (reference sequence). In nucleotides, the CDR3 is TGTGCCAGCAGCCAGGGTACCGGGGAGCTGTTTTTT. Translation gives CASSQGTGELFF.

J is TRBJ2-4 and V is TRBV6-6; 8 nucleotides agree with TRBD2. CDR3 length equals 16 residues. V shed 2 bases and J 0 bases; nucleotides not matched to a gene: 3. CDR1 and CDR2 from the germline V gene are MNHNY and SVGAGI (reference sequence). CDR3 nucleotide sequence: TGTGCCAGCAGTTACCAAGCGGGAGTAGCCAAAAACATTCAGTACTTC. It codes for CASSYQAGVAKNIQYF.

CDR3 coding DNA: TGTGCCAGCAGCCCCGGACCGGGGAATCAGCCCCAGCATTTT. Its protein product is CASSPGPGNQPQHF. The chain recombines TRBV6-6 with TRBJ1-5; D unclear. CDR3 length: 14 residues. The V gene's germline CDR1 is MNHNY and CDR2 SVGAGI (reference sequence). Trimming removed 6 bases from V and 4 bases from J, with 13 bases in between.

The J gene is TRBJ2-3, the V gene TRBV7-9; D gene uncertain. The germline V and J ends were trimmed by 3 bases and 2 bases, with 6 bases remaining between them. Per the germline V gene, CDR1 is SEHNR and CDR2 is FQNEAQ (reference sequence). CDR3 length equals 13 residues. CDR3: CASSFFPTDTQYF. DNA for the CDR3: TGTGCCAGCAGCTTTTTTCCCACAGATACGCAGTATTTT.

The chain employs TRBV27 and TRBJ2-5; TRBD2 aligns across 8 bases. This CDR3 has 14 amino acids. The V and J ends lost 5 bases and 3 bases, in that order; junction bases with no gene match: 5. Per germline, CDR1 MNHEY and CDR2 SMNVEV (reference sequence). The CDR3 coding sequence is TGTGCCAGCAGTCGAGCGGGGGCAGAAGAGACCCAGTACTTC. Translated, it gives CASSRAGAEETQYF.

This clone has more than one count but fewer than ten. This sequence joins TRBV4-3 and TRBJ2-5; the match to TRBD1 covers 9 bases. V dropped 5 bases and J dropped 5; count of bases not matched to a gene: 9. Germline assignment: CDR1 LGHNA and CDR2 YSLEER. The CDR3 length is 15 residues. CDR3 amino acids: CASSSPGTGWETQYF. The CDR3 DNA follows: TGCGCCAGCAGCTCCCCTGGGACAGGGTGGGAGACCCAGTACTTC.

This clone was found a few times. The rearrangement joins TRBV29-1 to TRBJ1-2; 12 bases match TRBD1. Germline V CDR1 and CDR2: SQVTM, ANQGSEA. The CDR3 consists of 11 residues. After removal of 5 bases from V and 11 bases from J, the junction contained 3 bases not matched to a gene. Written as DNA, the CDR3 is TGCAGCGTTTCGGGACAGGGGGCTTACACCTTC. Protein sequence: CSVSGQGAYTF.

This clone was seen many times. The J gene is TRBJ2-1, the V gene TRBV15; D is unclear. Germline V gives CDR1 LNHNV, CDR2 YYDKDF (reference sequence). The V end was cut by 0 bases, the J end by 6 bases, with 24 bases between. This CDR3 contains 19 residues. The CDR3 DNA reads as TGTGCCACCAGCAGAGATCGGTCCTCGGCGGATTCCTATCGCAATGAGCAGTTCTTC. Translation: CATSRDRSSADSYRNEQFF. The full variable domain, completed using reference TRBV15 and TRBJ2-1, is DAMVIQNPRYQVTQFGKPVTLSCSQTLNHNVMYWYQQKSSQAPKLLFHYYDKDFNNEADTPDNFQSRRPNTSFCFLDIRSPGLGDTAMYLCATSRDRSSADSYRNEQFFGPGTRLTVL.

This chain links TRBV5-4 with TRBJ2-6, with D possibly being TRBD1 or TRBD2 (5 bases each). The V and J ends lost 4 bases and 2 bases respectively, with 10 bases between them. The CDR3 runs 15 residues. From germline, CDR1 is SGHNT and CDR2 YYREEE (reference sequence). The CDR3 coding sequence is TGTGCCAGCAGCACCGAGGGGCCTGGGGCCAACGTCCTGACTTTC. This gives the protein CASSTEGPGANVLTF.

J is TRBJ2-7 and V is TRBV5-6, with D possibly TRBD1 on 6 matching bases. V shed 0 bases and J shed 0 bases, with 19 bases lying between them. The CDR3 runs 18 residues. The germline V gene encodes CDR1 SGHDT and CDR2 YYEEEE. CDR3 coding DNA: TGTGCCAGCAGCTTGGGGGAATTGCGGACAGCGAACTCCTACGAGCAGTACGTC. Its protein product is CASSLGELRTANSYEQYV.

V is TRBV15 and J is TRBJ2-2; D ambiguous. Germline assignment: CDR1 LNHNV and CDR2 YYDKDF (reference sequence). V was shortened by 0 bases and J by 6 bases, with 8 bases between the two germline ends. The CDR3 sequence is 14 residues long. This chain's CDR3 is CATSRDESAGELFF. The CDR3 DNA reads TGTGCCACCAGCAGAGACGAGTCCGCCGGGGAGCTGTTTTTT.

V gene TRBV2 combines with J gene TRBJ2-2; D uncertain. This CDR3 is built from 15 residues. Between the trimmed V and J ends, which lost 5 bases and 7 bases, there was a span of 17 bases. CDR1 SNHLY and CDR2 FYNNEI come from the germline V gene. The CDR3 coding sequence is TGTGCCAGCAGTACGACTCGCTCGGTCGGCGGGGAGCTGTTTTTT. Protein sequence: CASSTTRSVGGELFF.

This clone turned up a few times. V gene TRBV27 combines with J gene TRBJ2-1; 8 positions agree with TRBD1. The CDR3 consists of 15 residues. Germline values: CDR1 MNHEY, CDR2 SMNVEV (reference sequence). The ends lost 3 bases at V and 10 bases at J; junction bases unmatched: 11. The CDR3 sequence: CASSLGDGRDREQFF. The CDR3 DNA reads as TGTGCCAGCAGTTTGGGGGACGGGCGGGACAGGGAGCAGTTCTTC.

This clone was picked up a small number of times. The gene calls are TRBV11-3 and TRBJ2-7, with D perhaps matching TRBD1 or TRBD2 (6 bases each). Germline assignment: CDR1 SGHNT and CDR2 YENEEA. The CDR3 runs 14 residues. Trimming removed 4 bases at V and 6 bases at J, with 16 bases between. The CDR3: CASSSGASRGEQYF. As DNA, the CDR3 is TGTGCCAGCAGCTCGGGGGCTAGTCGTGGCGAGCAGTACTTC.

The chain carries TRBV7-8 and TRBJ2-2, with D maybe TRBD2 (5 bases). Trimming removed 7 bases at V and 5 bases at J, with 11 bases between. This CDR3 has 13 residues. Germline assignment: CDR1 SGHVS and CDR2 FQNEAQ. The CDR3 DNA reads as TGTGCCAGCACCCCCCGGGATACCGGGGAGCTGTTTTTT. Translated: CASTPRDTGELFF.

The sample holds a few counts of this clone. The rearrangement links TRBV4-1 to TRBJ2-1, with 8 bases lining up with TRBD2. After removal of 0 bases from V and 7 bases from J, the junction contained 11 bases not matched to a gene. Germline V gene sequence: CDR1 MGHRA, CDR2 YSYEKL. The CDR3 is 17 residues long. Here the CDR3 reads CASSQEISGISGNEQFF. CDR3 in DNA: TGCGCCAGCAGCCAAGAGATTAGCGGGATATCGGGGAATGAGCAGTTCTTC.

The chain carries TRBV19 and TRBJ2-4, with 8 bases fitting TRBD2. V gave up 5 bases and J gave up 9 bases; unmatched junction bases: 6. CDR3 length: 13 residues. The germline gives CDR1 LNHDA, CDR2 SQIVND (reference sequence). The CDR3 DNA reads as TGTGCCAGTAGTGGCGGGGGGCGGGTCATTCAGTACTTC. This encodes CASSGGGRVIQYF.

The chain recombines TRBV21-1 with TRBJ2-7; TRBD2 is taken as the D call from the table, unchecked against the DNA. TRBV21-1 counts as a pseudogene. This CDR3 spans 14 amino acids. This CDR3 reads CASSKGREWYEQYV. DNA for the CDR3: TGTGCCAGCAGCAAGGGGCGGGAGTGGTACGAGCAGTACGTC.

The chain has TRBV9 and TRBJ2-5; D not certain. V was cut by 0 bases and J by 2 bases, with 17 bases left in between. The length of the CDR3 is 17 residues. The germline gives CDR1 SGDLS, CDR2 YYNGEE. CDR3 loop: CASSVGQVGWGQETQYF. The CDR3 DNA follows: TGTGCCAGCAGCGTAGGGCAGGTCGGTTGGGGACAAGAGACCCAGTACTTC.

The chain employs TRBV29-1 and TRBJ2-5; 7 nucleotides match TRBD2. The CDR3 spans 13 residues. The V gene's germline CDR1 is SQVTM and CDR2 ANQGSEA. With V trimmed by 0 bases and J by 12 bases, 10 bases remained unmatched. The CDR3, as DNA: TGCAGCGTTGAAGATCGGCTAGCGGTGACAAAGTACTTC. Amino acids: CSVEDRLAVTKYF.

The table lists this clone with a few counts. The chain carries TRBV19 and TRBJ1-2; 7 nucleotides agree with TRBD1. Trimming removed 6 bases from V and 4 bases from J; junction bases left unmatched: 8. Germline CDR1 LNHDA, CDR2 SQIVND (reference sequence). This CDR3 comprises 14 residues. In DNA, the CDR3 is TGTGCCAGTAGAGCGACAGGGAACTCCTATGGCTACACCTTC. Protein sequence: CASRATGNSYGYTF.

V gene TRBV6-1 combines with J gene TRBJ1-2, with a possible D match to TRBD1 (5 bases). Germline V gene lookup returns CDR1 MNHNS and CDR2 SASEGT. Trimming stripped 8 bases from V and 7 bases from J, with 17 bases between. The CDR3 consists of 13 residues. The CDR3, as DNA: TGTGCCAGCTTCCTGACGGACGGGGGTGGCTACACCTTC. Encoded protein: CASFLTDGGGYTF.

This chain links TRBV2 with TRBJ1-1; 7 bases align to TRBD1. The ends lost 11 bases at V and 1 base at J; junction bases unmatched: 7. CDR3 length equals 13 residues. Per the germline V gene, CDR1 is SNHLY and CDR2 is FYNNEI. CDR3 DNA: TGTGCCGGGAAAGGGGGCGCGAACACTGAAGCTTTCTTT. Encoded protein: CAGKGGANTEAFF.

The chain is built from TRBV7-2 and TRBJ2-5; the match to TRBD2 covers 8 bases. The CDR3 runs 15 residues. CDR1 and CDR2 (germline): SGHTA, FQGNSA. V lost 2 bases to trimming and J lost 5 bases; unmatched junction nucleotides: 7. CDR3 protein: CASSLTGREGETQYF. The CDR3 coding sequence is TGTGCCAGCAGCTTAACCGGGAGGGAGGGGGAGACCCAGTACTTC.

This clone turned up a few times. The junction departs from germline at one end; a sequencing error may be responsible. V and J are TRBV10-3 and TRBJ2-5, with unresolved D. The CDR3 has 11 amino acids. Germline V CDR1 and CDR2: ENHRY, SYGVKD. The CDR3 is CASSYERTQYF. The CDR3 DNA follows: TGTGCCAGCAGTTACGAGCGGACCCAGTACTTC.

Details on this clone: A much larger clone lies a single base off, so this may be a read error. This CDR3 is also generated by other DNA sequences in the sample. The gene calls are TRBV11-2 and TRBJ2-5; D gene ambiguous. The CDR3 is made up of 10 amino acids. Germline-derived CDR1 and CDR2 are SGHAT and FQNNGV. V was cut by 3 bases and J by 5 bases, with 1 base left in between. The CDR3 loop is CASSLETQYF. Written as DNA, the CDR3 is TGTGCCAGCAGCTTGGAGACCCAGTACTTC.

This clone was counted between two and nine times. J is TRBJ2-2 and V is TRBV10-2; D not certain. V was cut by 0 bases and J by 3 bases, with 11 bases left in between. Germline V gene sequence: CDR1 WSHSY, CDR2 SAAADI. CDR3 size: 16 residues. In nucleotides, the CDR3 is TGCGCCAGCAGTGAGTCGACTCCGCTAGACACCGGGGAGCTGTTTTTT. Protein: CASSESTPLDTGELFF.

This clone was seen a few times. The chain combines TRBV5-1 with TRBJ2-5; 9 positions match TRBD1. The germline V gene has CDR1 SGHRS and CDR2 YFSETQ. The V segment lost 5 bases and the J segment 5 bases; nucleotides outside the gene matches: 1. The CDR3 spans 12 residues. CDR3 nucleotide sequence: TGCGCCAGCAGACAGGGGGCGGAGACCCAGTACTTC. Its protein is CASRQGAETQYF.